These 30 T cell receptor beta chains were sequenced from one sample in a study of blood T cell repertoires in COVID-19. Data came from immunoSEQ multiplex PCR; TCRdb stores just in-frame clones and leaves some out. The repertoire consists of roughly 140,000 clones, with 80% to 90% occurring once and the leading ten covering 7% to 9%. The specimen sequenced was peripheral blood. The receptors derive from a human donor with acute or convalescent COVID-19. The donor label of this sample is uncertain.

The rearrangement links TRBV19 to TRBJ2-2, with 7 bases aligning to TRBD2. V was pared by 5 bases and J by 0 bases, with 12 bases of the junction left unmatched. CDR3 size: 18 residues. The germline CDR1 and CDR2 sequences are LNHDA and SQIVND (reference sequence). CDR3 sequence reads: CASSLLRGGFANTGELFF. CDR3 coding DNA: TGTGCCAGTAGTTTATTGAGGGGAGGGTTCGCGAACACCGGGGAGCTGTTTTTT.

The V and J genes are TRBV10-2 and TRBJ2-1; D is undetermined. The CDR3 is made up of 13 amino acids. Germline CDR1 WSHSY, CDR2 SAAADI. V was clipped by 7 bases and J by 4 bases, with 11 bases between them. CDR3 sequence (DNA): TGCGCCAGCACCGCCTCGGTTTACAATGAGCAGTTCTTC. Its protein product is CASTASVYNEQFF.

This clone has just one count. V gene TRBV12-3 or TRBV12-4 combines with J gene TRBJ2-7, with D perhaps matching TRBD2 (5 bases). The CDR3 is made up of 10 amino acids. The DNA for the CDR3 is TGTGGCGGGCGCTCCTACGAGCAGTACGTC. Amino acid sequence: CGGRSYEQYV.

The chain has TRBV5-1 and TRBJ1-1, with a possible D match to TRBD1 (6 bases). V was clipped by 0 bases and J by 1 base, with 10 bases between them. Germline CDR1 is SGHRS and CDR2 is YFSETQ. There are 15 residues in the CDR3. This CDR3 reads CASSLASDRNTEAFF. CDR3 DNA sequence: TGCGCCAGCAGCTTGGCCTCGGACAGGAACACTGAAGCTTTCTTT.

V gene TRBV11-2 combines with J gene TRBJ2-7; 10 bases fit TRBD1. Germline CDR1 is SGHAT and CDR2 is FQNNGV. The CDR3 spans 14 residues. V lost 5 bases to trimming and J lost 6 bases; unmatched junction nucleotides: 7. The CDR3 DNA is TGTGCCAGCAGCCCCCAGGGACAGGGGCGCGAGCAGTACTTC. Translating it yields CASSPQGQGREQYF.

The CDR3 DNA sequence: TGTGCCAGCAGCTTCGAGATAAAGCCCTCTGGAAACACCATATATTTT. As protein: CASSFEIKPSGNTIYF. The chain joins TRBV11-2 to TRBJ1-3; no clear D. Trimming removed 3 bases from V and 0 bases from J, with 12 bases in between. The germline gives CDR1 SGHAT, CDR2 FQNNGV. The CDR3 covers 16 residues.

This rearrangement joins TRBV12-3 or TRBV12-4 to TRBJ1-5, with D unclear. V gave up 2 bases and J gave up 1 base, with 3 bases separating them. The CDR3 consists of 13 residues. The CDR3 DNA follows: TGTGCCAGCAGTTTAATAAGCAATCAGCCCCAGCATTTT. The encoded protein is CASSLISNQPQHF.

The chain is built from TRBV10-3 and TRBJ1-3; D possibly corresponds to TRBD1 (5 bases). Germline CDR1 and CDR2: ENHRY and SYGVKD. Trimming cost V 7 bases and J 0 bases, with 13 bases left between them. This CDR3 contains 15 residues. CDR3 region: CAITRDGSSGNTIYF. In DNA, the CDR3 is TGTGCCATCACCCGGGACGGGAGCTCTGGAAACACCATATATTTT.

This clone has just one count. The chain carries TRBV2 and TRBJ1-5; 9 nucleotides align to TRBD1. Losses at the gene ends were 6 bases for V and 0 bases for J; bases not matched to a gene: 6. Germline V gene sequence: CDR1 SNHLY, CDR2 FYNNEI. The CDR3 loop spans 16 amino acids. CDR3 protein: CASSLGQGYSNQPQHF. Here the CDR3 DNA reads TGTGCCAGCAGCTTGGGACAGGGTTATAGCAATCAGCCCCAGCATTTT.

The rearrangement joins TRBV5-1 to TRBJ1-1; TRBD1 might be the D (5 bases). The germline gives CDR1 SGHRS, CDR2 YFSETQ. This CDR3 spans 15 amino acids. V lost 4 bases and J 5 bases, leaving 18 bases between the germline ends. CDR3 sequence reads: CASSAGLPGGTEAFF. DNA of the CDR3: TGCGCCAGCAGCGCGGGACTTCCCGGCGGGACTGAAGCTTTCTTT.

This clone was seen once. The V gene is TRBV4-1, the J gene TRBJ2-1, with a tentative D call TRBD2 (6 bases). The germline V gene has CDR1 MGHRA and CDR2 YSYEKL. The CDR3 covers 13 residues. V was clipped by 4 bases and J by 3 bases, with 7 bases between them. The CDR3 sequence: CASSPTSYNEQFF. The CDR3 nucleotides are TGCGCCAGCAGCCCGACTAGCTACAATGAGCAGTTCTTC.

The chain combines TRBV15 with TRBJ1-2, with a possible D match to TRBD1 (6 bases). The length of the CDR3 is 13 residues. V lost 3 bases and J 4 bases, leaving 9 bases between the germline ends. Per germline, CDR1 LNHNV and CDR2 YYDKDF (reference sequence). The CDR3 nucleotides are TGTGCCACCAGCAGGGACAGACCCTATGGCTACACCTTC. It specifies CATSRDRPYGYTF. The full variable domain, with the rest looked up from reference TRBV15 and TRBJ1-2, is DAMVIQNPRYQVTQFGKPVTLSCSQTLNHNVMYWYQQKSSQAPKLLFHYYDKDFNNEADTPDNFQSRRPNTSFCFLDIRSPGLGDTAMYLCATSRDRPYGYTFGSGTRLTVV.

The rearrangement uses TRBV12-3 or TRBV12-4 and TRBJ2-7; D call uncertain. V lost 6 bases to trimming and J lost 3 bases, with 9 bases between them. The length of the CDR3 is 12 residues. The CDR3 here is CASSTTSYEQYF. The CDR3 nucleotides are TGTGCCAGCAGCACAACAAGCTACGAGCAGTACTTC.

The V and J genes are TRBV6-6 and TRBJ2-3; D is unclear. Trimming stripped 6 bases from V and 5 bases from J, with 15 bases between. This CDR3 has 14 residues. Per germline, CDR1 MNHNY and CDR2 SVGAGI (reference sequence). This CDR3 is CASRYSEEIDTQYF. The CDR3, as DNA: TGTGCCAGCAGGTACAGCGAGGAAATAGATACGCAGTATTTT.

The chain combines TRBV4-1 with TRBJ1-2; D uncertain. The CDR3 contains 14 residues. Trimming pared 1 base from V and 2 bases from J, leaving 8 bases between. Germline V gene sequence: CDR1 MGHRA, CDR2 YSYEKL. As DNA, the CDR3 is TGCGCCAGCAGCCAAGGCCAGGTGAACTATGGCTACACCTTC. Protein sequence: CASSQGQVNYGYTF.

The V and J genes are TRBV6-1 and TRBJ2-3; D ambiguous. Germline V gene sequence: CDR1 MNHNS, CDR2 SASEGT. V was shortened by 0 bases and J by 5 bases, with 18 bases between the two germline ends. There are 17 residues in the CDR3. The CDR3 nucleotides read TGTGCCAGCAGTGAAGCGACGAGGTATGGTGCCAGAGATACGCAGTATTTT. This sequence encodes CASSEATRYGARDTQYF.

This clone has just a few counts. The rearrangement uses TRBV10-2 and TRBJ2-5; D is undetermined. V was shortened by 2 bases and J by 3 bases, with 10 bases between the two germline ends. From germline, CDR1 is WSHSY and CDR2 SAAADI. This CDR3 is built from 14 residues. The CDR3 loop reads CASSEVVVEETQYF. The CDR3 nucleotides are TGCGCCAGCAGTGAGGTAGTAGTGGAAGAGACCCAGTACTTC.

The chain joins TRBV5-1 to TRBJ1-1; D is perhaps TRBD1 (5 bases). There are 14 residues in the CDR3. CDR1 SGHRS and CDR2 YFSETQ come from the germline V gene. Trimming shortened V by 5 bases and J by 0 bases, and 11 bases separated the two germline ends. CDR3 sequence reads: CASRHGGVNTEAFF. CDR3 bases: TGCGCCAGCAGGCACGGGGGGGTGAACACTGAAGCTTTCTTT.

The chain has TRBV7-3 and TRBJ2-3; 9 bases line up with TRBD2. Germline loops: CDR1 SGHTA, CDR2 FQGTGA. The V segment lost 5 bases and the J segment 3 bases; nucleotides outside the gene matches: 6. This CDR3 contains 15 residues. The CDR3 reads CASSMTSGITDTQYF. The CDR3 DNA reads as TGTGCCAGCAGCATGACTAGCGGCATAACAGATACGCAGTATTTT.

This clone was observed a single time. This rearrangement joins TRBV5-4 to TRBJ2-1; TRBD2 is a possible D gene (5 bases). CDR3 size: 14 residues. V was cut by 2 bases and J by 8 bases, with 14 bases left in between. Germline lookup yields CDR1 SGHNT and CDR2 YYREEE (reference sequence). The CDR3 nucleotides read TGTGCCAGCAGCTTTTTTATTAGCGCCGATGAGCAGTTCTTC. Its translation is CASSFFISADEQFF.

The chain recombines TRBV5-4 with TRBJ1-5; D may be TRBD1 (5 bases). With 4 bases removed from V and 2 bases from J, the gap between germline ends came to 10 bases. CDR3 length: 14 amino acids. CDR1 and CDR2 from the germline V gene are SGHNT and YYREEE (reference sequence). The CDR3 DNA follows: TGTGCCAGCAGCCTATCGACAGGCAATCAGCCCCAGCATTTT. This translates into CASSLSTGNQPQHF.

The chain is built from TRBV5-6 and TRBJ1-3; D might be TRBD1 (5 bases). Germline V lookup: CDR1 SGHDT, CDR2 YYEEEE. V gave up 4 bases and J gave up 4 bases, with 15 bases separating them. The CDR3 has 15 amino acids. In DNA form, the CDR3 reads TGTGCCAGCAGCGTGACAGTAAAGGGGGGAAACACCATATATTTT. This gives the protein CASSVTVKGGNTIYF.

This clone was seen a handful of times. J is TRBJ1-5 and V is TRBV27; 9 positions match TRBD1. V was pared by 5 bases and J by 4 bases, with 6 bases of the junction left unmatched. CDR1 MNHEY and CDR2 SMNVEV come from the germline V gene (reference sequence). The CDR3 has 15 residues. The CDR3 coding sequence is TGTGCCAGCAGTAGGACAGGGGTAGGGAATCAGCCCCAGCATTTT. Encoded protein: CASSRTGVGNQPQHF.

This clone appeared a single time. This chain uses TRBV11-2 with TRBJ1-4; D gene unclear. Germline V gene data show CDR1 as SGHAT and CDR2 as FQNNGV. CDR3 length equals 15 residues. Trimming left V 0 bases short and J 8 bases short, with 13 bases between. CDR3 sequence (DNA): TGTGCCAGCAGCTTAGATCTCCGCGGAGGAGAAAAACTGTTTTTT. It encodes CASSLDLRGGEKLFF.

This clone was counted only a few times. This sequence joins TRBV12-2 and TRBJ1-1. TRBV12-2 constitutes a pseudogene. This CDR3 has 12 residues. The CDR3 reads CASRFRGTEAFF. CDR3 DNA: TGTGCAAGTCGCTTCAGAGGAACTGAAGCTTTCTTT.

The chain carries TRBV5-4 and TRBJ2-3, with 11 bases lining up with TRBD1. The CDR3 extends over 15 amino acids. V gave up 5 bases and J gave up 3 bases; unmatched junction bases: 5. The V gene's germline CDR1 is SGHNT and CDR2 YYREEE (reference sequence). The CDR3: CASSRGTGGTDTQYF. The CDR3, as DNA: TGTGCCAGCAGTAGGGGGACAGGGGGAACAGATACGCAGTATTTT.

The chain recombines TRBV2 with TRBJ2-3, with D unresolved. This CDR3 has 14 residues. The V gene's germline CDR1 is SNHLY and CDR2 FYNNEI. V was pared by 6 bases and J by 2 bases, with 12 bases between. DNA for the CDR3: TGTGCCAGCAGGACCTTGGGCCCCACAGATACGCAGTATTTT. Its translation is CASRTLGPTDTQYF.

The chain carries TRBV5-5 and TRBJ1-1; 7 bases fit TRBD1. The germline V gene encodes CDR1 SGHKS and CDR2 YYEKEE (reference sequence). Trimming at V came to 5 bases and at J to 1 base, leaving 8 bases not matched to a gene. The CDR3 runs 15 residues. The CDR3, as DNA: TGTGCCAGCAGTATTTCTACAGGGGCGAACACTGAAGCTTTCTTT. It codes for CASSISTGANTEAFF.

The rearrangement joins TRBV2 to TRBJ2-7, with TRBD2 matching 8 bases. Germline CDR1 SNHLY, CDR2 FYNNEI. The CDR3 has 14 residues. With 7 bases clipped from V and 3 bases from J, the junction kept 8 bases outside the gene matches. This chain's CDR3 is CASMFGGEVYEQYV. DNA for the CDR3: TGTGCCAGCATGTTCGGGGGGGAGGTCTACGAGCAGTACGTC.

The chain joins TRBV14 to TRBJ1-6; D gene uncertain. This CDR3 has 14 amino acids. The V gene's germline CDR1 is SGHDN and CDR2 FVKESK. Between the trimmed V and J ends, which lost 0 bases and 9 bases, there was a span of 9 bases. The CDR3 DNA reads TGTGCCAGCAGCCAAGAGGCCGCTCTTTCACCCCTCCACTTT. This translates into CASSQEAALSPLHF.